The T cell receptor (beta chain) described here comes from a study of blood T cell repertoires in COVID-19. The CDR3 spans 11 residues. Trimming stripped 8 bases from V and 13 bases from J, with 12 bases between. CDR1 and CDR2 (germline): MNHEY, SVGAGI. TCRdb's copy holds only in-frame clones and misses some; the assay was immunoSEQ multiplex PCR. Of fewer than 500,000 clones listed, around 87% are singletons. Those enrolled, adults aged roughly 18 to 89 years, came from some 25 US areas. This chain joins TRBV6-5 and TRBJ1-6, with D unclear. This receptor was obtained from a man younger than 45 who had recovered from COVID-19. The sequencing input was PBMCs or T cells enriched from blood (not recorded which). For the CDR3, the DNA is TGTGCCAGCGGAAGACTCCCGCCCCTCCACTTT. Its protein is CASGRLPPLHF.